This TCR beta chain comes out of a study of T cells in women clearing cervical HPV infection. The assay was immunoSEQ multiplex PCR, and TCRdb's table has in-frame clones only and misses some. This table holds fewer than 35,000 clones. A word on this clone: No antigen is known for it. The read terminates 3 residues before the CDR3 end, so the remaining end is supplied by the germline J gene.

The CDR3 sequence is 12 residues long. V lost 8 bases and J lost 2, with 10 bases in between. CDR1 is SNHLY, CDR2 FYNNEI, per germline. Whole-study results and caveats: Unknown T-cell numbers per sample may underlie the richness differences.

Specimen: blood buffy coat. The sequence derives from a woman between 18 and 75 years old with a cervical HPV16 infection that either progressed to CIN3+ or cleared (not recorded which). V is TRBV2 and J is TRBJ2-7; possibly TRBD2 for D (6 bases). The sequenced CDR3 bases are TGTGCCAGCGCGCGGGGCGCCTACGAG. Translated, it gives CASARGAYE. The entire CDR3 reads CASARGAYEQYF.